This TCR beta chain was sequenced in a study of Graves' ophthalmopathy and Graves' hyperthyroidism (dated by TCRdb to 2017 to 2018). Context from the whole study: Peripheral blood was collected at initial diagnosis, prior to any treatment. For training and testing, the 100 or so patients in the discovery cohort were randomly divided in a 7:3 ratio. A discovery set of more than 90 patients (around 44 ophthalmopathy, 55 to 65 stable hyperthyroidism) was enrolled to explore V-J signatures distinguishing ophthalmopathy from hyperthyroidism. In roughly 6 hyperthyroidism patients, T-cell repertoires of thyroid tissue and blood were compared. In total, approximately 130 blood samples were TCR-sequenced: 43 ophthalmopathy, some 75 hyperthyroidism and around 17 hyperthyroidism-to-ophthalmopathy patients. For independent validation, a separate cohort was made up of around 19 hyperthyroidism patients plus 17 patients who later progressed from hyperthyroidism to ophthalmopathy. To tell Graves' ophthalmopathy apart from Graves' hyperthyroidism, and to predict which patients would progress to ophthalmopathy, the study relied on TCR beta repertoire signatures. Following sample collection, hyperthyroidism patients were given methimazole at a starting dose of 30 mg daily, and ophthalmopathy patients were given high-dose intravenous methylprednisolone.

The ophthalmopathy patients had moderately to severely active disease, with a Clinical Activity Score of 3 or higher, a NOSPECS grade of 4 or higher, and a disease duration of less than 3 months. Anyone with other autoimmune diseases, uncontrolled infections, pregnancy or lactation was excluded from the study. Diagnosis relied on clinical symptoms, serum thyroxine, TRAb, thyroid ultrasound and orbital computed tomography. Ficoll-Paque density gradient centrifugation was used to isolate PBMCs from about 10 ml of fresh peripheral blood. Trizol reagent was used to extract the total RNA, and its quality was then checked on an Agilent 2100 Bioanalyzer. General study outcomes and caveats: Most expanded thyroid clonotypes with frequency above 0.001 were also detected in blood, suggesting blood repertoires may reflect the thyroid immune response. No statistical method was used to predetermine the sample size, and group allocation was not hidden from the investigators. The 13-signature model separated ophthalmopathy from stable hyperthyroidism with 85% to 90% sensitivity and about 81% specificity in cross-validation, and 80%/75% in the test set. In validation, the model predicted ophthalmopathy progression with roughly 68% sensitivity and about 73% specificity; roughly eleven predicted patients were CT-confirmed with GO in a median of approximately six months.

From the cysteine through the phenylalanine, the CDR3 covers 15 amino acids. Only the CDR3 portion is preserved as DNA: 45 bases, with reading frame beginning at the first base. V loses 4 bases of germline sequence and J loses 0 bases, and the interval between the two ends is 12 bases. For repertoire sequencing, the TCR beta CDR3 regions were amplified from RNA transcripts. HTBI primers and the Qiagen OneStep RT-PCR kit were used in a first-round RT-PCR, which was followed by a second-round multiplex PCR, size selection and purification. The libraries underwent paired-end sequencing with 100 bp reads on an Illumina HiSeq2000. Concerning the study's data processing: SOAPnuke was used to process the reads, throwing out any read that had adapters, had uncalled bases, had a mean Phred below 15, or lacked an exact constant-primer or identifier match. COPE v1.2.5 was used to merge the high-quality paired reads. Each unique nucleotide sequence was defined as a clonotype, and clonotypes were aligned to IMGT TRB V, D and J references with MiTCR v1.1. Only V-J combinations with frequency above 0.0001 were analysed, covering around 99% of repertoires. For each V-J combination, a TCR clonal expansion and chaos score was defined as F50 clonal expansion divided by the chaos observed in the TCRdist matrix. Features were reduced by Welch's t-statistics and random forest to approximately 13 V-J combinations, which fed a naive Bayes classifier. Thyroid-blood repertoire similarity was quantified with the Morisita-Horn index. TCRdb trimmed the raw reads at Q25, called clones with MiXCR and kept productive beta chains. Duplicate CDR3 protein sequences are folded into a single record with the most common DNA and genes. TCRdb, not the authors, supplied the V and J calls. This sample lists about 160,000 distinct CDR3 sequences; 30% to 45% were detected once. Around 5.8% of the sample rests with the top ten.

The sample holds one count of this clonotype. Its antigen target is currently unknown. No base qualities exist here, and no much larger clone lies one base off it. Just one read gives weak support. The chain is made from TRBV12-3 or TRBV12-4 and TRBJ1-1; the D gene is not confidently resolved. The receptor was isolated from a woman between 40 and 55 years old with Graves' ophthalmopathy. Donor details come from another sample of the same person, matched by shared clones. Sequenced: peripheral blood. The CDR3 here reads CASSYGVGLNTEAFF. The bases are TGTGCCAGCAGTTACGGCGTAGGCCTGAACACTGAAGCTTTCTTT.